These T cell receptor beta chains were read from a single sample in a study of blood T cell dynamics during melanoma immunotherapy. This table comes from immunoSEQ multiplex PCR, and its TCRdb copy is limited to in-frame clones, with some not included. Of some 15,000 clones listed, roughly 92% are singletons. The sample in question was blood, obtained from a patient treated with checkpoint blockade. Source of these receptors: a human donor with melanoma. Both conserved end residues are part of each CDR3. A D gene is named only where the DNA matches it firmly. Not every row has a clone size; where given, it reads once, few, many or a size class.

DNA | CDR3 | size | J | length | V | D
TGTGCCAGCAGCCCCCGACTAGCGGCCCTATCTCCGAGCTCCTACAATGAGCAGTTCTTC | CASSPRLAALSPSSYNEQFF | . | TRBJ2-1 | 20 | TRBV7-8 | TRBD2
TGTGCCAGTAGTATCGGGGGGAAGAACACTGAAGCTTTCTTT | CASSIGGKNTEAFF | . | TRBJ1-1 | 14 | TRBV19 | .
TGTGCCACCGGGTCGGGGCAGGGGAGGGAGACCCAGTACTTC | CATGSGQGRETQYF | once | TRBJ2-5 | 14 | TRBV15 | .
TGTGCCAGCAGTTGGAACACTGAAGCTTTCTTT | CASSWNTEAFF | . | TRBJ1-1 | 11 | TRBV25-1 | .
TGTGCCAGCAGTTTCTCGGTGGGCACTGAAGCTTTCTTT | CASSFSVGTEAFF | . | TRBJ1-1 | 13 | TRBV27 | .
TGTGCTAGTGGTTTGGGACAGGCTACTGAAGCTTTCTTT | CASGLGQATEAFF | . | TRBJ1-1 | 13 | TRBV12-5 | .
TGTGCCAGCAGCCCCCCTTTGACAGGGGGCTACGAGCAGTACTTC | CASSPPLTGGYEQYF | . | TRBJ2-7 | 15 | TRBV7-9 | TRBD1
TGTGCCAGCAGTTACACTGGAAACACCATATATTTT | CASSYTGNTIYF | . | TRBJ1-3 | 12 | TRBV6-6 | .
TGTGCCAGCAGTGAAGACGCCCCTGGGTACTTC | CASSEDAPGYF | . | TRBJ2-7 | 11 | TRBV6-1 | .
TGTGCCAGCAGCTTGGGCAGGGGGTTGTCTGGAAACACCATATATTTT | CASSLGRGLSGNTIYF | . | TRBJ1-3 | 16 | TRBV5-6 | TRBD1
TGTGCCATCAGTGTTGTCTCCACCGGGGAGCTGTTTTTT | CAISVVSTGELFF | . | TRBJ2-2 | 13 | TRBV10-3 | .
TGCGCCAGCAGCCAAGAATTGACCCAGTACTTC | CASSQELTQYF | . | TRBJ2-5 | 11 | TRBV4-1 | .
TGTGCCAGCAGCGAGTTAGGGGTTCCCAAAAACATTCAGTACTTC | CASSELGVPKNIQYF | . | TRBJ2-4 | 15 | TRBV11-2 | .
TGTGCCAGCAGCTTAGTACCGGACAGCCGCTCCTACAATGAGCAGTTCTTC | CASSLVPDSRSYNEQFF | . | TRBJ2-1 | 17 | TRBV7-9 | .
TGTGCCAGCAGCTTCGACGGGAACTATGGCTACACCTTC | CASSFDGNYGYTF | . | TRBJ1-2 | 13 | TRBV5-4 | .
TGTGCCAGCAGACCTCAAATGAACACTGAAGCTTTCTTT | CASRPQMNTEAFF | . | TRBJ1-1 | 13 | TRBV6-5 | .